Following are 3 T cell receptor beta chains from one sample sequenced in a study of cytomegalovirus exposure and HLA in healthy donors. TCRdb's copy holds only in-frame clones and misses some; the assay was immunoSEQ multiplex PCR. The sample comprises under 200,000 clones, around nine tenths of which are singletons, and more than 3.5% rests with the top ten. The specimen sequenced was PBMCs. The source is a man aged 18 to 29 in good health and CMV-seropositive.

The V call is TRBV7-8, the J call TRBJ2-6; no clear D. Per germline, CDR1 SGHVS and CDR2 FQNEAQ. The CDR3 length is 13 residues. Trimming stripped 7 bases from V and 0 bases from J, with 4 bases between. The CDR3 loop reads CASTNSGANVLTF. CDR3 DNA sequence: TGTGCCAGCACCAACTCTGGGGCCAACGTCCTGACTTTC.

This chain links TRBV11-3 with TRBJ1-5, with TRBD1 identical over 7 bases. Trimming at V came to 3 bases and at J to 3 bases, leaving 2 bases not matched to a gene. This CDR3 spans 14 amino acids. Germline V gene sequence: CDR1 SGHNT, CDR2 YENEEA. The CDR3 nucleotides are TGTGCCAGCAGCTTGACAGGGTCCAATCAGCCCCAGCATTTT. Its translation: CASSLTGSNQPQHF.

This chain joins TRBV28 and TRBJ1-5; 7 bases fit TRBD1. With 6 bases clipped from V and 7 bases from J, the junction kept 12 bases outside the gene matches. The CDR3 consists of 15 residues. Germline V gene sequence: CDR1 MDHEN, CDR2 SYDVKM. CDR3 residues: CASSPWGAGGQPQHF. The CDR3 DNA follows: TGTGCCAGCAGCCCTTGGGGGGCAGGGGGGCAGCCCCAGCATTTT. The whole variable domain, filled in from reference TRBV28 and TRBJ1-5, reads DVKVTQSSRYLVKRTGEKVFLECVQDMDHENMFWYRQDPGLGLRLIYFSYDVKMKEKGDIPEGYSVSREKKERFSLILESASTNQTSMYLCASSPWGAGGQPQHFGDGTRLSIL.